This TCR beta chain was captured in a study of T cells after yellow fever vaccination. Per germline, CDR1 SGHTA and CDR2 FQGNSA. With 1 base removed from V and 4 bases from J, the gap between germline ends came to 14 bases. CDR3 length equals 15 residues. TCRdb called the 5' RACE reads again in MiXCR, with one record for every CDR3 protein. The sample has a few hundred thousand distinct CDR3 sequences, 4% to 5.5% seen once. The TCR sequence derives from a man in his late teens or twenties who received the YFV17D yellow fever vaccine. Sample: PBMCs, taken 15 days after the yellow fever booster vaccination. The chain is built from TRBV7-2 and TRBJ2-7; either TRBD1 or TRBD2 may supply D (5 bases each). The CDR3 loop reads CASSLEAGTRYEQYV. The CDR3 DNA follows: TGTGCCAGCAGCTTAGAAGCAGGGACGCGGTACGAGCAGTACGTC.